This T cell receptor (beta chain) comes out of a study of beta chain features in type 1 diabetes. Study context: The samples had approximately 100,000,000 sorted cells examined in all. Study observations and caveats: Type 1 diabetes patients had VDJ junctions that carried fewer insertions and more deletions. Compared to healthy donors, patients appeared to have naive, central memory and Treg TCRB repertoires that were more alike.

Of the isolated RNA, all was reverse transcribed, and so the sequenced material was expressed TCRB transcripts. Clones were sequenced by immunoSEQ multiplex PCR, and TCRdb holds only the in-frame ones, with some missing. In the table there are around 300,000 clones, 11% of which are singletons. Comment on this clone: What it binds is not known.

Per germline, CDR1 SEHNR and CDR2 FQNEAQ (reference sequence). The CDR3 is 12 amino acids. Trimming took off 3 bases at V and 5 bases at J, with 4 bases between the two ends. This sequence was found in a woman aged 25 to 39 in good health. The chain carries TRBV7-9 and TRBJ2-2; the D is unclear. Sequencing was done on a sample of naive CD4+ T cells from blood. CDR3 sequence reads: CASSLETGELFF. CDR3 in DNA: TGTGCCAGCAGCTTGGAGACCGGGGAGCTGTTTTTT.